The 20 T cell receptor beta chains listed next were all sequenced from one sample in a study of T-cell reconstitution after alpha-beta-depleted transplantation in children. Preparation of the TCRbeta library used unique molecular identifiers. TCRdb ran MiXCR on the PCR reads and lists one entry per CDR3 protein. Altogether more than 300,000 distinct CDR3 sequences are present, 16% being singletons, with the ten largest covering about 41%. The source was PBMCs, mostly from graft donor cells, collected 360 days after TCRalphabeta/CD19-depleted stem cell transplant. These receptors came from a male patient aged 2-15 years who had a stem cell transplant for acute lymphoblastic leukemia, so the T cells may come from the graft donor.

The chain employs TRBV19 and TRBJ2-1; 10 bases agree with TRBD2. Trimming at V came to 1 base and at J to 8 bases, leaving 11 bases not matched to a gene. Germline V lookup: CDR1 LNHDA, CDR2 SQIVND (reference sequence). The CDR3 is 17 residues long. CDR3 protein: CASSIGWSGRGSDEQFF. CDR3 DNA: TGTGCCAGTAGTATAGGATGGAGCGGGAGGGGGTCCGATGAGCAGTTCTTC.

J is TRBJ2-5 and V is TRBV20-1; weak D call: TRBD2 (7 bases). CDR3 length equals 16 residues. V lost 3 bases and J lost 4, with 21 bases in between. CDR1 DFQATT and CDR2 SNEGSKA come from the germline V gene (reference sequence). The CDR3 DNA follows: TGCAGTGCTAGTGTGGACCCACAGGGAGGGAGAGAGACCCAGTACTTC. It encodes CSASVDPQGGRETQYF.

This clonotype was seen repeatedly, ten times or more. The chain recombines TRBV20-1 with TRBJ1-5; TRBD1 matches at 7 bases. CDR3 length equals 15 residues. With V trimmed by 4 bases and J by 4 bases, 10 bases remained unmatched. Per the germline V gene, CDR1 is DFQATT and CDR2 is SNEGSKA (reference sequence). The CDR3 DNA reads TGCAGTGCTACCCGGGCAGGGGGTACTAATCAGCCCCAGCATTTT. Encoded protein: CSATRAGGTNQPQHF.

The CDR3 spells CASSLSQPGWGNEQFF. CDR3 nucleotides: TGTGCCAGCAGCCTCTCCCAGCCGGGATGGGGGAATGAGCAGTTCTTC. The V and J genes are TRBV7-6 and TRBJ2-1; TRBD1 or TRBD2 may be the D gene (5 bases each). V gave up 5 bases and J gave up 7 bases, with 21 bases separating them. This CDR3 has 16 amino acids. Germline V gene data show CDR1 as SGHVS and CDR2 as FNYEAQ.

The chain joins TRBV12-3 or TRBV12-4 to TRBJ1-6, with no clear D. The length of the CDR3 is 12 residues. Trimming took off 6 bases at V and 7 bases at J, with 7 bases between the two ends. CDR3 residues: CASRRRNSPLHF. CDR3 DNA: TGTGCCAGCAGGCGCAGGAATTCACCCCTCCACTTT.

The V and J genes are TRBV3-1 and TRBJ2-2; 12 bases fit TRBD2. The CDR3 spans 17 residues. The ends lost 1 base at V and 6 bases at J; junction bases unmatched: 6. Germline loops: CDR1 LGHDT, CDR2 YNNKEL (reference sequence). The CDR3 nucleotides read TGTGCCAGCAGCCAAGCCCAGACTAGCGGGAGCCCCGGGGAGCTGTTTTTT. Encoded protein: CASSQAQTSGSPGELFF.

In this sample, this clonotype turned up many times. V usage is TRBV5-1 and J usage is TRBJ2-2; D unclear. The CDR3 totals 12 residues. The V end was cut by 4 bases, the J end by 6 bases, with 7 bases between. Germline CDR1 reads SGHRS; CDR2 reads YFSETQ. The DNA for the CDR3 is TGCGCCAGCAGCCTTGAATCCGGGGAGCTGTTTTTT. This sequence encodes CASSLESGELFF.

This clonotype was seen at least ten times. The chain combines TRBV3-1 with TRBJ2-1; D is perhaps TRBD1 (6 bases). The ends were cut back, 1 base at V and 0 bases at J, with 16 bases in the middle. Germline CDR1 LGHDT, CDR2 YNNKEL (reference sequence). The CDR3 has 18 amino acids. CDR3 sequence reads: CASSQADSLLSSYNEQFF. For the CDR3, the DNA is TGTGCCAGCAGCCAAGCGGACAGCCTCCTTAGCTCCTACAATGAGCAGTTCTTC.

The chain uses TRBV27 and TRBJ2-7; 10 positions match TRBD2. CDR1 MNHEY and CDR2 SMNVEV come from the germline V gene (reference sequence). The V and J ends lost 5 bases and 0 bases, in that order; junction bases with no gene match: 10. The CDR3 spans 17 residues. The CDR3 DNA sequence: TGTGCCAGCAGTCCCTCCAGTAGCGGGAGGCCCTCCTACGAGCAGTACTTC. Protein sequence: CASSPSSSGRPSYEQYF.

CDR3 sequence reads: CATSTIREWNGELFF. The CDR3 DNA is TGTGCCACATCCACTATTCGGGAGTGGAACGGGGAGCTGTTTTTT. This chain connects TRBV5-6 to TRBJ2-2; perhaps TRBD2 as D (6 bases). The germline CDR1 and CDR2 sequences are SGHDT and YYEEEE. Trimming took 9 bases from V and 7 from J, leaving 22 bases between them. This CDR3 contains 15 residues.

This chain connects TRBV6-6 to TRBJ2-7; a possible D gene is TRBD2 (6 bases). The CDR3 extends over 13 amino acids. Germline lookup yields CDR1 MNHNY and CDR2 SVGAGI (reference sequence). V was pared by 2 bases and J by 3 bases, with 8 bases between. CDR3 loop: CASSYLGGYEQYF. Here the CDR3 DNA reads TGTGCCAGCAGTTACCTGGGGGGCTACGAGCAGTACTTC.

In this sample, this clonotype turned up a few times. The rearrangement links TRBV20-1 to TRBJ2-1; the match to TRBD2 covers 11 bases. V dropped 7 bases and J dropped 8; count of bases not matched to a gene: 13. Germline values: CDR1 DFQATT, CDR2 SNEGSKA (reference sequence). There are 15 residues in the CDR3. CDR3 loop: CSVNRLAGRGDEQFF. Written as DNA, the CDR3 is TGCAGTGTTAATCGACTAGCGGGGAGGGGGGATGAGCAGTTCTTC.

This clonotype was observed a few times. The J gene is TRBJ2-7, the V gene TRBV13; no definite D call. The CDR3 is 15 residues long. V was trimmed by 1 base and J by 0 bases, leaving 10 bases between them. Germline CDR1 and CDR2: PRHDT and FYEKMQ (reference sequence). In nucleotides, the CDR3 is TGTGCCAGCAGCTTAGAGGGCCAAAACTCCTACGAGCAGTACTTC. Amino acids: CASSLEGQNSYEQYF. The variable domain in full, completed from reference TRBV13 and TRBJ2-7, reads AAGVIQSPRHLIKEKRETATLKCYPIPRHDTVYWYQQGPGQDPQFLISFYEKMQSDKGSIPDRFSAQQFSDYHSELNMSSLELGDSALYFCASSLEGQNSYEQYFGPGTRLTVT.

Turning to this clonotype: No conserved phenylalanine or tryptophan is present at the end of the CDR3, so a read error is the likely explanation. DNA of the CDR3: TGTGCCATCAGTGAGAGGCAGGCGGCCTACAATGAGCAGTTCTGC. It yields the protein CAISERQAAYNEQFC. The chain employs TRBV10-3 and TRBJ2-1; D is ambiguous. This CDR3 has 15 amino acids. With 2 bases removed from V and 2 bases from J, the gap between germline ends came to 10 bases. Germline V gene sequence: CDR1 ENHRY, CDR2 SYGVKD.

The V and J genes are TRBV9 and TRBJ2-1; no clear D gene. The CDR3 sequence is 16 residues long. Deletions cut 2 bases from V and 5 bases from J, with 17 bases between. Germline loops: CDR1 SGDLS, CDR2 YYNGEE. The CDR3 DNA sequence: TGTGCCAGCAGCGTCGAGTGGGCGGCGGCCGACAATGAGCAGTTCTTC. Encoded protein: CASSVEWAAADNEQFF.

This clonotype was counted only a few times. The rearrangement links TRBV7-6 to TRBJ2-3; no reliable D call. The V end was cut by 4 bases, the J end by 4 bases, with 12 bases between. Per germline, CDR1 SGHVS and CDR2 FNYEAQ. This CDR3 comprises 14 residues. CDR3 in DNA: TGTGCCAGCAGCTCGGTGGGCTGGGCAGATACGCAGTATTTT. It translates to CASSSVGWADTQYF.

The table lists this clonotype with a few counts. CDR3 sequence reads: CASDLKRDCSYEQYF. For the CDR3, the DNA is TGTGCCAGCGACCTAAAGCGGGACTGCTCCTACGAGCAGTACTTC. V usage is TRBV15 and J usage is TRBJ2-7; 7 positions match TRBD2. The CDR3 runs 15 residues. Germline CDR1 and CDR2: LNHNV and YYDKDF (reference sequence). V gave up 10 bases and J gave up 0 bases; unmatched junction bases: 12.

The gene calls are TRBV20-1 and TRBJ2-3; possible D gene TRBD2, 6 bases. Looked up from germline, CDR1 is DFQATT and CDR2 is SNEGSKA (reference sequence). V lost 6 bases and J 4 bases, leaving 20 bases between the germline ends. This CDR3 comprises 15 residues. The CDR3 DNA reads TGCAGTGCCCGACCAGCTAGCCGGAGGGCAGATACGCAGTATTTT. Protein product: CSARPASRRADTQYF.

This clonotype was counted between two and nine times. DNA of the CDR3: TGTGCCAGCAGCTCCCCGGTCCCGACTAGCGGAGGGGCCTACGAGCAGTACTTC. Translating gives CASSSPVPTSGGAYEQYF. This rearrangement joins TRBV11-1 to TRBJ2-7, with 9 bases fitting TRBD2. This CDR3 spans 18 amino acids. V lost 4 bases and J lost 2; bases outside the gene matches: 15. Per germline, CDR1 SGHAT and CDR2 FQDESV (reference sequence).

V and J are TRBV28 and TRBJ2-3; D gene ambiguous. Deletions cut 2 bases from V and 1 base from J, with 10 bases between. CDR1 MDHEN and CDR2 SYDVKM come from the germline V gene. The CDR3 totals 15 residues. CDR3 coding DNA: TGTGCCAGCAGTTTAGGGCCCGCGGGCACAGATACGCAGTATTTT. Its protein is CASSLGPAGTDTQYF.